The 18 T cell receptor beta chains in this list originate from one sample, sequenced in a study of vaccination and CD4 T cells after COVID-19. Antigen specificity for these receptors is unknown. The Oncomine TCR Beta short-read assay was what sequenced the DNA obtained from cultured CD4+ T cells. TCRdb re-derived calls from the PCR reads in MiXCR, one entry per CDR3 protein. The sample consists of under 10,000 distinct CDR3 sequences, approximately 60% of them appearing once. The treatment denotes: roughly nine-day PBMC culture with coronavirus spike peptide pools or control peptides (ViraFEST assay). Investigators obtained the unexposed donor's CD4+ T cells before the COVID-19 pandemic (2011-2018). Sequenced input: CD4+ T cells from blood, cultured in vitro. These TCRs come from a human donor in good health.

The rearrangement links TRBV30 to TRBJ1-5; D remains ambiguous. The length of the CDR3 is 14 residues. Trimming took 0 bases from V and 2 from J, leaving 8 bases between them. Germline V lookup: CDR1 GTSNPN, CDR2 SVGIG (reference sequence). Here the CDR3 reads CAWSVGTGNQPQHF. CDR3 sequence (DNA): TGTGCCTGGAGTGTTGGTACAGGCAATCAGCCCCAGCATTTT.

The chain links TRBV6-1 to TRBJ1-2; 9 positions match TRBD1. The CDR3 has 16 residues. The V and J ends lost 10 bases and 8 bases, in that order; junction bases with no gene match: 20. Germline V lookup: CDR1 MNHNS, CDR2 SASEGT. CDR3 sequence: CATLRDRALRAQGYTF. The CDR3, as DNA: TGTGCCACTCTCCGGGACAGGGCTCTAAGGGCGCAGGGCTACACCTTC.

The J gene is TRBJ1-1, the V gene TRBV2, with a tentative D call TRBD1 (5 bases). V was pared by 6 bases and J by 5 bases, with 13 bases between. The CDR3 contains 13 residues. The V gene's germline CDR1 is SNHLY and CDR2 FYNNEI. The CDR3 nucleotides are TGTGCCAGCAGGCTCCGGGGGGGGACTGAAGCTTTCTTT. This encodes CASRLRGGTEAFF.

CDR3 sequence: CASSAANWGAGTDTQYF. The CDR3 DNA reads as TGTGCCAGCTCAGCCGCCAACTGGGGGGCAGGTACAGATACGCAGTATTTT. The chain carries TRBV18 and TRBJ2-3; perhaps D is TRBD1 or TRBD2 (6 bases each). The CDR3 runs to 17 residues. The ends were cut back, 5 bases at V and 3 bases at J, with 21 bases in the middle. CDR1 and CDR2 (germline): KGHSH, LQKENI.

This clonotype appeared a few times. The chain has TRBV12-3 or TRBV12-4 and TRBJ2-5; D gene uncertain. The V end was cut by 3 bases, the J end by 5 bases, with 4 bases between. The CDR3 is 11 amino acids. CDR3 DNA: TGTGCCAGCAGTTTCGGGGAGACCCAGTACTTC. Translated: CASSFGETQYF.

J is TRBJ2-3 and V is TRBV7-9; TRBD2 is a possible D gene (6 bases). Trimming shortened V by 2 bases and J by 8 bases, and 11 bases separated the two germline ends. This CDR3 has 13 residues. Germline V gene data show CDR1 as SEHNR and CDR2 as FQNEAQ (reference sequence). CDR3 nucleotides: TGTGCCAGCAGCTTAACCCTAGCGAGTACGCAGTATTTT. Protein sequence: CASSLTLASTQYF.

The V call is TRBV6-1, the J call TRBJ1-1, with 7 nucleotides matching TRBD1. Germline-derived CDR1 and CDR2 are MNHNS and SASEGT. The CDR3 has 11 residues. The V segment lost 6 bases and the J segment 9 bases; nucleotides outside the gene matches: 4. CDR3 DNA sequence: TGTGCCAGCAGGGAACAGGGGAAAGCTTTCTTT. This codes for CASREQGKAFF.

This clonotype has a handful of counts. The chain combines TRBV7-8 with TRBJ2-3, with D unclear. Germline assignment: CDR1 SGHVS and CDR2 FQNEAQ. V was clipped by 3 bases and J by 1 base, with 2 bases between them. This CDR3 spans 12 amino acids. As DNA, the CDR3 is TGTGCCAGCAGCTTTGGCACAGATACGCAGTATTTT. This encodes CASSFGTDTQYF.

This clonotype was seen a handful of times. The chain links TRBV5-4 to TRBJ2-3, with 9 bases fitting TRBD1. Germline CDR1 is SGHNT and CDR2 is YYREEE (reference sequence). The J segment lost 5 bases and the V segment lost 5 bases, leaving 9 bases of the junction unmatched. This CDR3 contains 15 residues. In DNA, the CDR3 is TGTGCCAGCAGGGAGGCCGGGACAGGGATAGATACGCAGTATTTT. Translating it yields CASREAGTGIDTQYF.

The CDR3 DNA sequence: TGTGCCAGCAGCCGTGACAGGGTTGGAAACACTGAAGCTTTCTTT. The encoded protein is CASSRDRVGNTEAFF. The genes are TRBV7-4 and TRBJ1-1; 7 bases fit TRBD1. Unmatched junction bases numbered 8, after V lost 5 bases and J lost 2 bases. This CDR3 spans 15 amino acids. Germline-derived CDR1 and CDR2 are SGHVT and SQSDAQ.

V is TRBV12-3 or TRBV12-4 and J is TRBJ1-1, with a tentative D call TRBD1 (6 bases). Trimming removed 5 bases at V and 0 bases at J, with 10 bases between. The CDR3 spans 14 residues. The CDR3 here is CASSPRQVNTEAFF. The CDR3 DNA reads TGTGCCAGCAGTCCCCGACAGGTGAACACTGAAGCTTTCTTT.

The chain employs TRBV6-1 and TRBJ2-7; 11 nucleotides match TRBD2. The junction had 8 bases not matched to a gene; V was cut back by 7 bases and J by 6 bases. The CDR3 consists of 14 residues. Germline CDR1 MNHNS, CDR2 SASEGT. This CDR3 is CASTLTSGSGEQYF. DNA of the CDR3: TGTGCCAGCACCCTCACTAGCGGGAGCGGCGAGCAGTACTTC.

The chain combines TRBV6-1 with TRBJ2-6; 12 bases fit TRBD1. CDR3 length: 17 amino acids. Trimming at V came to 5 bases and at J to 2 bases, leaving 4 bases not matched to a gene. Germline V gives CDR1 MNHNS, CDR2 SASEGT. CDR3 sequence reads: CASSTGQGAAGANVLTF. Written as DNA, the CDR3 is TGTGCCAGCAGTACGGGACAGGGGGCCGCTGGGGCCAACGTCCTGACTTTC.

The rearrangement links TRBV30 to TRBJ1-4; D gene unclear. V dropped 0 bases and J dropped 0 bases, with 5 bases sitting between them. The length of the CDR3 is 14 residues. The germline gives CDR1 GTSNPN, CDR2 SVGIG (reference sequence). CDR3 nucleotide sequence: TGTGCCTGGAGTGTACGGGCAACTAATGAAAAACTGTTTTTT. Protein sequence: CAWSVRATNEKLFF.

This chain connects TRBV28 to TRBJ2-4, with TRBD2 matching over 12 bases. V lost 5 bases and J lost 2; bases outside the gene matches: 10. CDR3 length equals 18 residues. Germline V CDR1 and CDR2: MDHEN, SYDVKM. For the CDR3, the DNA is TGTGCCAGCAGTCGCCCTAGCGGGGGGGTAGGGTCCAAAAACATTCAGTACTTC. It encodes CASSRPSGGVGSKNIQYF.

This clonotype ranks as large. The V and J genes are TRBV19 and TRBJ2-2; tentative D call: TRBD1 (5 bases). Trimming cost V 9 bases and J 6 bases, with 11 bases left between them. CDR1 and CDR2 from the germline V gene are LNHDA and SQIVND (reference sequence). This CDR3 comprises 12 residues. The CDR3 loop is CASRVRAGELFF. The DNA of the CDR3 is TGTGCCAGCAGGGTACGGGCCGGGGAGCTGTTTTTT.

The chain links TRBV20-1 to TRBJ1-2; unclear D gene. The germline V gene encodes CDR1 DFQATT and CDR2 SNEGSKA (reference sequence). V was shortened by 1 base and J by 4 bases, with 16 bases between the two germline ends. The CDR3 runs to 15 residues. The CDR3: CSARVPRHSIYGYTF. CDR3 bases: TGCAGTGCTAGAGTCCCCCGGCACAGCATCTATGGCTACACCTTC.

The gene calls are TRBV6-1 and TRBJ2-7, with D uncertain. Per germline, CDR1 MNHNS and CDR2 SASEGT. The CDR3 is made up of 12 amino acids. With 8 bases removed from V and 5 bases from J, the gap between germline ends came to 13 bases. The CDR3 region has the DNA TGTGCCAGCGGGGTCTTGGCCGACGAGCAGTACTTC. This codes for CASGVLADEQYF.